This TCR beta chain is from a study of long-term antiretroviral therapy in people with HIV. A v3.0 immunoSEQ assay was performed at survey level. The table came from immunoSEQ multiplex PCR; TCRdb's copy has only in-frame clones and leaves some out. Of 20,000 to 25,000 clones in the sample, under 90% were seen once. The CDR3 sequence is 13 residues long. With V trimmed by 5 bases and J by 3 bases, 1 base remained unmatched. Germline CDR1 and CDR2: SEHNR and FQNEAQ (reference sequence). The rearrangement uses TRBV7-9 and TRBJ2-1, with 7 bases aligning to TRBD2. This TCR was sampled from a man aged 45 to 65 with HIV. Specimen: unsorted PBMCs, collected at the start of antiretroviral therapy. This CDR3 reads CASSAGVYNEQFF. As DNA, the CDR3 is TGTGCCAGCAGCGCGGGGGTCTACAATGAGCAGTTCTTC.